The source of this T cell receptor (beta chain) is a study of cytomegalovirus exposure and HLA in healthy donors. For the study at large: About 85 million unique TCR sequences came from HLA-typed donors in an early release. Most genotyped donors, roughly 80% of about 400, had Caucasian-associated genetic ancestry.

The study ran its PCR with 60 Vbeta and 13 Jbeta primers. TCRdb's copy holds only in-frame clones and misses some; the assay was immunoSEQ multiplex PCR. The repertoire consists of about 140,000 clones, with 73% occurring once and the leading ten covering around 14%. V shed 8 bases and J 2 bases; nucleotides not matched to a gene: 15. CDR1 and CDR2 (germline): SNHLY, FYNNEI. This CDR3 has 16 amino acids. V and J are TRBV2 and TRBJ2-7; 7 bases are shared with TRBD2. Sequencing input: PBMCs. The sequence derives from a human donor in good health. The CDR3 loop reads CASVEGPSAGAYEQYF. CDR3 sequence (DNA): TGTGCCAGCGTCGAGGGGCCTTCGGCGGGAGCCTACGAGCAGTACTTC.